What follows are 23 T cell receptor beta chains derived from one specimen sequenced in a study of T cell repertoires in cytomegalovirus infection. TCRdb itself ran the reads through MiXCR, one entry per CDR3 protein. The sample holds approximately 170,000 distinct CDR3 sequences; approximately 15% are singletons and the top ten take over 25%. Sequencing was carried out using PBMCs. The receptor set was obtained from a human donor in good health (CMV status not recorded). Some clones in this sample may be carry-over from other donors' samples.

V usage is TRBV7-9 and J usage is TRBJ2-5, with D perhaps matching TRBD1 (6 bases). This CDR3 has 15 residues. From germline, CDR1 is SEHNR and CDR2 FQNEAQ (reference sequence). V was trimmed by 6 bases and J by 2 bases, leaving 16 bases between them. The CDR3 reads CASSRRDTTQETQYF. The CDR3 DNA follows: TGTGCCAGCAGTAGAAGGGACACCACACAAGAGACCCAGTACTTC.

This clonotype was observed at least ten times. The chain joins TRBV18 to TRBJ1-5, with TRBD1 as a possible D gene (5 bases). Germline CDR1 reads KGHSH; CDR2 reads LQKENI. V dropped 2 bases and J dropped 7 bases, with 15 bases sitting between them. The CDR3 sequence is 15 residues long. CDR3 residues: CASSPYSQGGQPQHF. The CDR3 DNA is TGTGCCAGCTCACCATATTCGCAGGGAGGCCAGCCCCAGCATTTT.

Ten or more counts support this clonotype. This sequence joins TRBV28 and TRBJ2-2, with 9 nucleotides matching TRBD1. CDR1 is MDHEN and CDR2 is SYDVKM in the germline V gene. Germline trimming cut 5 bases from V and 8 bases from J; bases unmatched to any gene: 9. This CDR3 spans 15 amino acids. In nucleotides, the CDR3 is TGTGCCAGCAGTCGGGACAGGGCCAAAGTGGGGGAGCTGTTTTTT. Translating it yields CASSRDRAKVGELFF.

This rearrangement joins TRBV6-2 or TRBV6-3 to TRBJ2-1, with TRBD2 matching 11 bases. CDR3 length: 18 amino acids. CDR1 is MNHEY and CDR2 is SVGEGT in the germline V gene. J gave up 6 bases and V 6 bases, and 16 bases lay outside the gene matches. CDR3 residues: CASSPLLAGVLMPNEQFF. CDR3 bases: TGTGCCAGCAGCCCCCTACTAGCGGGAGTGTTGATGCCCAATGAGCAGTTCTTC.

This chain links TRBV29-1 with TRBJ2-7; TRBD2 aligns across 9 bases. This CDR3 comprises 14 residues. V lost 3 bases to trimming and J lost 2 bases; unmatched junction nucleotides: 5. The germline gives CDR1 SQVTM, CDR2 ANQGSEA. This CDR3 reads CSVETSGDPYEQYF. CDR3 sequence (DNA): TGCAGCGTTGAGACTAGCGGCGATCCCTACGAGCAGTACTTC.

The chain is built from TRBV27 and TRBJ2-1; D may match TRBD1 or TRBD2 (7 bases each). CDR1 MNHEY and CDR2 SMNVEV come from the germline V gene (reference sequence). This CDR3 has 19 amino acids. V lost 4 bases to trimming and J lost 2 bases, with 24 bases between them. CDR3 residues: CASSSRKIRGGGPYNEQFF. The CDR3 region has the DNA TGTGCCAGCAGTTCCAGGAAGATCAGGGGGGGGGGGCCCTACAATGAGCAGTTCTTC.

Only a few counts were recorded for this clonotype. V and J are TRBV27 and TRBJ1-1; D not resolved. Germline CDR1 MNHEY, CDR2 SMNVEV (reference sequence). V gave up 5 bases and J gave up 8 bases, with 9 bases separating them. CDR3 length equals 11 residues. The CDR3 loop reads CASSPWFEAFF. CDR3 in DNA: TGTGCCAGCAGTCCCTGGTTCGAAGCTTTCTTT.

The genes are TRBV27 and TRBJ2-2; D gene ambiguous. The CDR3 sequence is 13 residues long. V gave up 3 bases and J gave up 7 bases, with 9 bases separating them. The germline V gene has CDR1 MNHEY and CDR2 SMNVEV (reference sequence). The CDR3 is CASSFGPDGELFF. The CDR3 coding sequence is TGTGCCAGCAGTTTCGGGCCTGACGGGGAGCTGTTTTTT.

This clonotype came up many times. This chain connects TRBV7-2 to TRBJ1-2; D not certain. The V and J ends lost 5 bases and 7 bases respectively, with 8 bases between them. Germline values: CDR1 SGHTA, CDR2 FQGNSA. There are 11 residues in the CDR3. The CDR3 DNA sequence: TGTGCCAGCAGCCTTAAGGGTGGCTACACCTTC. This sequence encodes CASSLKGGYTF.

At least ten counts were recorded for this clonotype. The chain carries TRBV6-6 and TRBJ1-2; no firm D call. Germline V lookup: CDR1 MNHNY, CDR2 SVGAGI (reference sequence). Trimming shortened V by 2 bases and J by 8 bases, and 15 bases separated the two germline ends. The CDR3 loop spans 14 amino acids. The DNA of the CDR3 is TGTGCCAGCAGTTACGACACTTTCTTACAGGGCTACACCTTC. It encodes CASSYDTFLQGYTF.

The J gene is TRBJ1-1, the V gene TRBV6-1, with D maybe TRBD1 (5 bases). Trimming pared 5 bases from V and 4 bases from J, leaving 11 bases between. Per the germline V gene, CDR1 is MNHNS and CDR2 is SASEGT. The CDR3 runs 13 residues. CDR3: CASSPQTGTEAFF. The CDR3 DNA sequence: TGTGCCAGCAGTCCTCAAACAGGCACTGAAGCTTTCTTT.

This clonotype was recorded many times. CDR3: CASSLVGGLAGPPEYYNEQFF. The CDR3 DNA reads as TGTGCCAGCAGCTTAGTAGGTGGTCTAGCGGGGCCTCCCGAATACTACAATGAGCAGTTCTTC. The genes are TRBV7-8 and TRBJ2-1, with TRBD2 identical over 9 bases. This CDR3 region has 21 residues. After removal of 1 base from V and 3 bases from J, the junction contained 19 bases not matched to a gene. From germline, CDR1 is SGHVS and CDR2 FQNEAQ.

This clonotype has a handful of counts. The V call is TRBV27, the J call TRBJ2-7, with 7 bases fitting TRBD2. The CDR3 consists of 13 residues. Germline lookup yields CDR1 MNHEY and CDR2 SMNVEV (reference sequence). With V trimmed by 9 bases and J by 1 base, 6 bases remained unmatched. The CDR3 loop is CASGASGSYEQYF. The CDR3 DNA reads TGTGCCAGTGGGGCTAGCGGATCCTACGAGCAGTACTTC.

This clonotype occurred many times. The chain couples TRBV24-1 to TRBJ2-2; 14 bases match TRBD2. Per the germline V gene, CDR1 is KGHDR and CDR2 is SFDVKD. With V trimmed by 3 bases and J by 9 bases, 8 bases remained unmatched. The CDR3 consists of 17 residues. This CDR3 reads CATSDPGTSGSRRELFF. DNA for the CDR3: TGTGCCACCAGTGATCCAGGGACTAGCGGGAGCCGACGGGAGCTGTTTTTT.

V and J are TRBV5-1 and TRBJ1-4, with 9 bases that match TRBD1. V lost 7 bases and J lost 5; bases outside the gene matches: 9. The CDR3 runs 15 residues. CDR1 is SGHRS, CDR2 YFSETQ, per germline. The CDR3 reads CASVSGDRENEKLFF. DNA for the CDR3: TGCGCCAGCGTCTCTGGGGACAGGGAAAATGAAAAACTGTTTTTT.

This clonotype has only a few counts. This chain connects TRBV29-1 to TRBJ1-1; no clear D gene. The CDR3 has 11 amino acids. Germline V lookup: CDR1 SQVTM, CDR2 ANQGSEA. V lost 5 bases to trimming and J lost 2 bases, with 6 bases between them. For the CDR3, the DNA is TGCAGCGTTTTCGTTAACACTGAAGCTTTCTTT. Protein product: CSVFVNTEAFF.

This clonotype was seen a handful of times. The gene calls are TRBV3-1 and TRBJ2-5, with TRBD1 identical over 10 bases. Germline CDR1 is LGHDT and CDR2 is YNNKEL (reference sequence). There are 17 residues in the CDR3. The trim removed 4 bases at V and 5 bases at J, leaving 13 bases unmatched. This CDR3 is CASSPRTGGAVEETQYF. In DNA form, the CDR3 reads TGTGCCAGCAGCCCCCGGACAGGGGGGGCTGTGGAGGAGACCCAGTACTTC.

Many counts were recorded for this clonotype. The genes are TRBV7-2 and TRBJ1-6; 7 bases align to TRBD1. The germline gives CDR1 SGHTA, CDR2 FQGNSA. The ends lost 1 base at V and 13 bases at J; junction bases unmatched: 7. There are 14 residues in the CDR3. CDR3 bases: TGTGCCAGCAGCTTAGGAGGGACAGCAGACCCCCTCCACTTT. It translates to CASSLGGTADPLHF.

This clonotype was found a few times. V and J are TRBV7-9 and TRBJ1-4; D not resolved. This CDR3 region has 15 residues. Deletions cut 5 bases from V and 5 bases from J, with 15 bases between. Germline assignment: CDR1 SEHNR and CDR2 FQNEAQ (reference sequence). DNA of the CDR3: TGTGCCAGCAGCCCGCGGGGAATAGAGAATGAAAAACTGTTTTTT. Residues: CASSPRGIENEKLFF.

In its sample, this clonotype was seen many times. The CDR3 nucleotides read TGCGCCAGCAGCCAACCCTCCAGAGGGGCCGTCGAGCAGTACTTC. It is translated as CASSQPSRGAVEQYF. The chain couples TRBV4-1 to TRBJ2-7; perhaps D is TRBD1 or TRBD2 (5 bases each). The CDR3 is 15 residues long. Germline V lookup: CDR1 MGHRA, CDR2 YSYEKL. Deletions cut 2 bases from V and 6 bases from J, with 17 bases between.

This clonotype was recorded a few times. V gene TRBV29-1 combines with J gene TRBJ1-2, with D hard to call. In germline, CDR1 is SQVTM, CDR2 ANQGSEA. The CDR3 consists of 13 residues. The germline V and J ends were trimmed by 7 bases and 3 bases, with 15 bases remaining between them. This CDR3 reads CSAEGRPDYGYTF. CDR3 bases: TGCAGCGCCGAAGGACGGCCAGACTATGGCTACACCTTC.

This clonotype was found many times. V is TRBV7-3 and J is TRBJ1-1, with D uncertain. V lost 4 bases, J lost 0 bases, and 6 bases lay in between. The CDR3 has 13 amino acids. Germline CDR1 reads SGHTA; CDR2 reads FQGTGA. In nucleotides, the CDR3 is TGTGCCAGCAGCTCGAACCTGAACACTGAAGCTTTCTTT. Its translation: CASSSNLNTEAFF. The full variable domain, completed using reference TRBV7-3 and TRBJ1-1, is GAGVSQTPSNKVTEKGKYVELRCDPISGHTALYWYRQSLGQGPEFLIYFQGTGAADDSGLPNDRFFAVRPEGSVSTLKIQRTERGDSAVYLCASSSNLNTEAFFGQGTRLTVV.

This clonotype was counted many times. The gene calls are TRBV7-8 and TRBJ2-5, with 8 bases that match TRBD1. This CDR3 region has 15 residues. CDR1 is SGHVS and CDR2 is FQNEAQ in the germline V gene. Trimming cost V 3 bases and J 4 bases; bases outside gene matches: 7. CDR3 residues: CASSFDHGQGETQYF. The CDR3 bases are TGTGCCAGCAGCTTCGACCACGGACAGGGAGAGACCCAGTACTTC.